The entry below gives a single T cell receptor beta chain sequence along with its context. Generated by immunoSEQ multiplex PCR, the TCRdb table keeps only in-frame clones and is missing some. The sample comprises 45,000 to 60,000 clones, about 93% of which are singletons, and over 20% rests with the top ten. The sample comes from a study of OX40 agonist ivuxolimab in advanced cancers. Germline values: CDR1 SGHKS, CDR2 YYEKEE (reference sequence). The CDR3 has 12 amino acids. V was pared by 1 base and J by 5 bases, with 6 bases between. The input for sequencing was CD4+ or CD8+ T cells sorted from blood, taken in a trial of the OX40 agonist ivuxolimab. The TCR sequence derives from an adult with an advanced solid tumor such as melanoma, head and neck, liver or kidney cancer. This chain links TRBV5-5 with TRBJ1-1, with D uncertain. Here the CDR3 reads CASSLSRTEAFF. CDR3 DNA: TGTGCCAGCAGCTTGTCCCGAACTGAAGCTTTCTTT.